This T cell receptor beta chain was sequenced during a study of early T cells in non-severe SARS-CoV-2 infection. Overall study: Unsorted whole blood bulk RNA was sequenced, with unpaired chains.

CDR1 and CDR2 from the germline V gene are SGHRS and YFSETQ. The CDR3 is 13 residues long. The V end lost 5 bases, the J end lost 3 bases, and 12 bases lay between the germline ends. This clonotype was detected many times. Its specificity is not known. Each cDNA molecule carried a unique molecular identifier. TCRdb called the 5' RACE reads again in MiXCR, with one record for every CDR3 protein. The table has some 70,000 distinct CDR3 sequences, around 4.6% seen once. Study-level points and caveats: Anti-spike CD8 specificities were favored by VDJdb matching, whose results missed private and CD4 specificities.

The sequenced sample was whole blood. V and J are TRBV5-1 and TRBJ2-7; D uncertain. The sequence was collected from an adult who was a healthcare worker with PCR-confirmed SARS-CoV-2 infection or an uninfected control (not recorded which). This CDR3 is CASSSPNNYEQYF. The CDR3 coding sequence is TGCGCCAGCAGTTCTCCCAACAACTACGAGCAGTACTTC.